The sequence of this TCR beta chain was determined in a study of T cell repertoires in cytomegalovirus infection (dated by TCRdb to the late 2010s). Describing the broader study: Donor HLA type was relevant to the analysis, because carriage of CMV infection together with the matching HLA type was indicated by public TCR beta signatures. The full study reports these points: Carriers of CMV infection plus the relevant HLA type were discriminated by the cumulative frequency of public TCR beta family members in the study cohort and in an independent roughly 350-donor cohort. The ex vivo response was dominated by HLA-C-restricted CMV-specific TCR beta clonotypes, which also provided the single most frequent clonotype in two of eight donors.

This clonotype was seen a few times. Its antigen is currently not known. Within one base of it there is no much larger clone, and no base qualities were kept. The CDR3 spans 16 residues, from the cysteine through the phenylalanine. The CDR3 DNA has 48 bases and is translated from base 1. V is cut back by 0 bases and J by 4 bases, with 7 bases in the junction unmatched. Via the germline V gene, CDR1 is LGHNA and CDR2 YSLEER. Sequencing instrument: Illumina HiSeq 1500. TCRdb ran its own pipeline on the public reads, namely fastp trimming at Q25 and MiXCR clone calling, and kept in-frame beta chains. Rows merge per CDR3 protein into single entries with the most common DNA and genes. For this sample there are about 68,000 distinct CDR3 sequences; 20% to 25% appear just once. The ten largest clonotypes hold 60% to 80% of the sample.

The clonotype originates from a human donor in good health (CMV status not recorded). Some clones in this sample may be carry-over from other donors' samples. Sequencing used PBMCs, sequenced either directly or after in vitro stimulation (not recorded which). The rearrangement joined TRBV4-3 to TRBJ2-5, and 8 junction bases match TRBD2. The sequenced DNA: TGCGCCAGCAGCCAAGATGCGAGCGGGAGAAGAGAGACCCAGTACTTC. Its coded protein is CASSQDASGRRETQYF.